Shown below are 30 T cell receptor beta chains from a single sample sequenced in a study of blood T cell repertoires in COVID-19. The data were produced by immunoSEQ multiplex PCR, yet TCRdb's version contains in-frame clones alone and is incomplete. In the table there are a few hundred thousand clones, 70% to 90% of which are singletons. Sample: PBMCs or T cells enriched from blood (not recorded which). The receptors come from a woman in her forties with acute COVID-19.

The chain joins TRBV9 to TRBJ2-2; 8 bases agree with TRBD1. The CDR3 length is 19 residues. Germline CDR1 reads SGDLS; CDR2 reads YYNGEE. With V trimmed by 3 bases and J by 3 bases, 16 bases remained unmatched. In DNA, the CDR3 is TGTGCCAGCAGCGGGACAGGGCTGGTATCCCCTATTGACACCGGGGAGCTGTTTTTT. It is translated as CASSGTGLVSPIDTGELFF.

The V call is TRBV9, the J call TRBJ2-2; D unclear. The CDR3 length is 14 residues. Per the germline V gene, CDR1 is SGDLS and CDR2 is YYNGEE. V was shortened by 0 bases and J by 3 bases, with 6 bases between the two germline ends. In DNA, the CDR3 is TGTGCCAGCAGCGTAGCAGTGCACACCGGGGAGCTGTTTTTT. Translation gives CASSVAVHTGELFF.

The gene calls are TRBV21-1 and TRBJ1-1. TRBV21-1 is a known pseudogene. This CDR3 comprises 17 residues. This chain's CDR3 is CASSKALDRVEDTEAFF. CDR3 bases: TGTGCCAGCAGCAAAGCCCTAGATAGGGTGGAGGACACTGAAGCTTTCTTT.

The chain combines TRBV4-3 with TRBJ1-5, with TRBD1 as a possible D gene (5 bases). This CDR3 is 14 amino acids long. The V and J ends lost 1 base and 4 bases respectively, with 8 bases between them. CDR1 LGHNA and CDR2 YSLEER come from the germline V gene. The DNA for the CDR3 is TGCGCCAGCAGCCAAGGTGGGGCGAATCAGCCCCAGCATTTT. Translated: CASSQGGANQPQHF.

The CDR3 is CASSFPGTGPGNTIYF. The CDR3 DNA is TGTGCCAGCAGCTTTCCCGGGACAGGGCCTGGAAACACCATATATTTT. The chain recombines TRBV5-4 with TRBJ1-3; 9 nucleotides agree with TRBD1. The length of the CDR3 is 16 residues. J was trimmed by 2 bases and V by 2 bases; bases with no gene match: 5. CDR1 SGHNT and CDR2 YYREEE come from the germline V gene (reference sequence).

The rearrangement uses TRBV5-1 and TRBJ1-6; the D gene is possibly TRBD1 (6 bases). Deletions cut 0 bases from V and 3 bases from J, with 10 bases between. CDR3 length: 16 residues. Germline V gene data show CDR1 as SGHRS and CDR2 as YFSETQ. In nucleotides, the CDR3 is TGCGCCAGCAGCTTGGTGGGGGCCGGCTATAATTCACCCCTCCACTTT. Translating gives CASSLVGAGYNSPLHF.

This clone came up a few times. The rearrangement joins TRBV6-2 or TRBV6-3 to TRBJ1-4, with TRBD1 matching over 8 bases. CDR3 length: 14 residues. The trim removed 5 bases at V and 8 bases at J, leaving 7 bases unmatched. Germline V gene lookup returns CDR1 MNHEY and CDR2 SVGEGT. CDR3 in DNA: TGTGCCAGCAGTACCCAGGGGGCGAGAGAAAAACTGTTTTTT. As protein: CASSTQGAREKLFF.

The chain couples TRBV5-1 to TRBJ1-1; D is unclear. Per the germline V gene, CDR1 is SGHRS and CDR2 is YFSETQ. This CDR3 region has 15 residues. Trimming pared 0 bases from V and 1 base from J, leaving 10 bases between. The CDR3 is CASSLAPDSNTEAFF. CDR3 nucleotides: TGCGCCAGCAGCTTGGCCCCAGACTCGAACACTGAAGCTTTCTTT.

The chain carries TRBV6-5 and TRBJ2-3, with D unclear. Between the trimmed V and J ends, which lost 0 bases and 0 bases, there was a span of 10 bases. Germline V lookup: CDR1 MNHEY, CDR2 SVGAGI. This CDR3 is 16 amino acids long. Here the CDR3 reads CASSYSGATSTDTQYF. In nucleotides, the CDR3 is TGTGCCAGCAGTTACTCCGGCGCGACTAGCACAGATACGCAGTATTTT.

The chain has TRBV10-2 and TRBJ2-7, with D possibly TRBD1 on 5 matching bases. Deletions cut 6 bases from V and 3 bases from J, with 6 bases between. Germline CDR1 reads WSHSY; CDR2 reads SAAADI. The CDR3 has 11 residues. The CDR3 DNA is TGCGCCAGCAGCGACAGCTACGAGCAGTACGTC. This gives the protein CASSDSYEQYV.

The chain links TRBV3-1 (or the pseudogene TRBV3-2) to TRBJ1-6; 8 nucleotides match TRBD1. V shed 5 bases, J shed 7 bases, and the junction held 10 bases outside the gene matches. The CDR3 runs 16 residues. Per germline, CDR1 LGHDT and CDR2 YNNKEL (reference sequence). The CDR3 loop is CASSSGQGAWNSPLHF. CDR3 DNA sequence: TGTGCCAGCAGCAGCGGGCAGGGGGCTTGGAATTCACCCCTCCACTTT.

The chain uses TRBV27 and TRBJ2-3; 16 bases are a match to TRBD2. Germline V gives CDR1 MNHEY, CDR2 SMNVEV (reference sequence). V lost 4 bases to trimming and J lost 9 bases; unmatched junction nucleotides: 7. The CDR3 has 16 residues. CDR3 sequence (DNA): TGTGCCAGCAGTTCCACCGGGACTAGCGGGGGGGCAACGCAGTATTTT. This translates into CASSSTGTSGGATQYF.

The chain employs TRBV30 and TRBJ1-5; D remains ambiguous. CDR1 is GTSNPN and CDR2 is SVGIG in the germline V gene (reference sequence). The CDR3 consists of 13 residues. Trimming pared 0 bases from V and 6 bases from J, leaving 9 bases between. The chain's CDR3 is CAWSVGEAQPQHF. As DNA, the CDR3 is TGTGCCTGGAGTGTTGGGGAGGCTCAGCCCCAGCATTTT.

This rearrangement joins TRBV10-1 to TRBJ1-2; TRBD1 matches at 11 bases. The CDR3 length is 15 residues. The germline V gene encodes CDR1 WNHNN and CDR2 SYGVQD (reference sequence). V was clipped by 3 bases and J by 4 bases; unmatched bases: 4. CDR3 sequence (DNA): TGCGCCAGCAGTGAAAGGGACAGGGGGATCTATGGCTACACCTTC. Its translation: CASSERDRGIYGYTF.

V is TRBV2 and J is TRBJ1-2, with 9 bases that match TRBD1. V dropped 5 bases and J dropped 3; count of bases not matched to a gene: 4. The CDR3 totals 14 residues. Germline loops: CDR1 SNHLY, CDR2 FYNNEI. As DNA, the CDR3 is TGTGCCAGCAGTCCCGGGACAGGGTACTATGGCTACACCTTC. Translation: CASSPGTGYYGYTF.

The chain couples TRBV27 to TRBJ2-7; D may be TRBD1 (7 bases). V shed 5 bases and J shed 2 bases, with 10 bases lying between them. This CDR3 spans 13 amino acids. Germline CDR1 is MNHEY and CDR2 is SMNVEV (reference sequence). The CDR3 is CASSGGGPYEQYF. The DNA of the CDR3 is TGTGCCAGCAGTGGAGGGGGCCCCTACGAGCAGTACTTC.

V gene TRBV10-3 combines with J gene TRBJ1-2; D may be TRBD1 (5 bases). The CDR3 is 12 amino acids. Germline V gives CDR1 ENHRY, CDR2 SYGVKD. V was trimmed by 3 bases and J by 4 bases, leaving 6 bases between them. The CDR3 spells CAISDQGYGYTF. The CDR3 nucleotides read TGTGCCATCAGTGACCAGGGCTATGGCTACACCTTC.

The rearrangement links TRBV5-1 to TRBJ1-4; perhaps TRBD1 as D (5 bases). Trimming left V 4 bases short and J 5 bases short, with 18 bases between. Germline CDR1 SGHRS, CDR2 YFSETQ. The length of the CDR3 is 16 residues. This CDR3 reads CASSPDRGRGNEKLFF. DNA of the CDR3: TGCGCCAGCAGCCCCGATAGGGGACGGGGGAATGAAAAACTGTTTTTT. Complete variable domain (other parts from reference TRBV5-1 and TRBJ1-4): KAGVTQTPRYLIKTRGQQVTLSCSPISGHRSVSWYQQTPGQGLQFLFEYFSETQRNKGNFPGRFSGRQFSNSRSEMNVSTLELGDSALYLCASSPDRGRGNEKLFFGSGTQLSVL.

V is TRBV5-6 and J is TRBJ1-1; 9 bases fit TRBD1. Germline values: CDR1 SGHDT, CDR2 YYEEEE. The CDR3 is 16 residues long. Trimming cost V 1 base and J 3 bases; bases outside gene matches: 7. The CDR3 coding sequence is TGTGCCAGCAGCTTGAGGGGGACAGGGCGGGACACTGAAGCTTTCTTT. This gives the protein CASSLRGTGRDTEAFF.

This rearrangement joins TRBV30 to TRBJ1-2; the D is unclear. There are 10 residues in the CDR3. Germline lookup yields CDR1 GTSNPN and CDR2 SVGIG (reference sequence). The ends were cut back, 8 bases at V and 6 bases at J, with 10 bases in the middle. This CDR3 is CALRLNGYTF. In DNA, the CDR3 is TGTGCCCTAAGATTAAATGGCTACACCTTC.

V and J are TRBV7-9 and TRBJ2-7; 10 bases are a match to TRBD2. V shed 1 base, J shed 3 bases, and the junction held 3 bases outside the gene matches. Per germline, CDR1 SEHNR and CDR2 FQNEAQ (reference sequence). The CDR3 runs to 15 residues. CDR3: CASSLVPSGGYEQYF. The CDR3 nucleotides are TGTGCCAGCAGCTTAGTTCCTAGCGGGGGCTACGAGCAGTACTTC. Drawing the rest from reference TRBV7-9 and TRBJ2-7, the complete variable domain is DTGVSQNPRHKITKRGQNVTFRCDPISEHNRLYWYRQTLGQGPEFLTYFQNEAQLEKSRLLSDRFSAERPKGSFSTLEIQRTEQGDSAMYLCASSLVPSGGYEQYFGPGTRLTVT.

The V gene is TRBV30, the J gene TRBJ2-1; 7 nucleotides match TRBD1. The CDR3 spans 14 residues. Germline V lookup: CDR1 GTSNPN, CDR2 SVGIG (reference sequence). The V segment lost 2 bases and the J segment 7 bases; nucleotides outside the gene matches: 8. CDR3 DNA sequence: TGTGCCTGGAGTATAGGGGGCCTTAGGAATGAGCAGTTCTTC. As protein: CAWSIGGLRNEQFF. The whole variable domain, filled in from reference TRBV30 and TRBJ2-1, reads SQTIHQWPATLVQPVGSPLSLECTVEGTSNPNLYWYRQAAGRGLQLLFYSVGIGQISSEVPQNLSASRPQDRQFILSSKKLLLSDSGFYLCAWSIGGLRNEQFFGPGTRLTVL.

V gene TRBV27 combines with J gene TRBJ1-6; D possibly corresponds to TRBD1 (5 bases). The germline gives CDR1 MNHEY, CDR2 SMNVEV (reference sequence). Trimming removed 5 bases from V and 0 bases from J, with 17 bases in between. The CDR3 extends over 18 amino acids. CDR3 in amino acids: CASSRTTALSSYNSPLHF. CDR3 nucleotides: TGTGCCAGCAGTAGAACGACAGCGTTGAGCTCCTATAATTCACCCCTCCACTTT.

This clone was counted once. The chain recombines TRBV10-2 with TRBJ2-7; a weak D match, TRBD1 (6 bases). The germline gives CDR1 WSHSY, CDR2 SAAADI. CDR3 size: 18 residues. V was shortened by 3 bases and J by 1 base, with 22 bases between the two germline ends. CDR3 bases: TGCGCCAGCAGTGACGCAGGGACAAGATTACCTTATTCCTACGAGCAGTACTTC. Protein product: CASSDAGTRLPYSYEQYF.

The chain is built from TRBV19 and TRBJ1-1, with a weak D call TRBD1 (5 bases). Germline V lookup: CDR1 LNHDA, CDR2 SQIVND (reference sequence). Between the trimmed V and J ends, which lost 7 bases and 6 bases, there was a span of 18 bases. The CDR3 covers 14 residues. The CDR3 bases are TGTGCCAGTACCCCGGCGGGGGGTTGGGCTGAAGCTTTCTTT. Encoded protein: CASTPAGGWAEAFF. Full variable domain (rest looked up from reference TRBV19 and TRBJ1-1): DGGITQSPKYLFRKEGQNVTLSCEQNLNHDAMYWYRQDPGQGLRLIYYSQIVNDFQKGDIAEGYSVSREKKESFPLTVTSAQKNPTAFYLCASTPAGGWAEAFFGQGTRLTVV.

This clone showed up just once. V gene TRBV27 combines with J gene TRBJ2-5, with a tentative D call TRBD1 (7 bases). Germline-derived CDR1 and CDR2 are MNHEY and SMNVEV (reference sequence). The CDR3 consists of 15 residues. With 7 bases removed from V and 0 bases from J, the gap between germline ends came to 15 bases. The CDR3 is CASTSTGRYQETQYF. The CDR3, as DNA: TGTGCCAGCACCTCGACAGGGAGGTACCAAGAGACCCAGTACTTC.

The chain carries TRBV7-2 and TRBJ1-1; TRBD1 matches 10 bases. The length of the CDR3 is 14 residues. CDR1 and CDR2 from the germline V gene are SGHTA and FQGNSA. Germline trimming cut 3 bases from V and 5 bases from J; bases unmatched to any gene: 3. CDR3 in DNA: TGTGCCAGCAGCTTGGTGGGACAGGGGACTGAAGCTTTCTTT. Protein product: CASSLVGQGTEAFF.

A few counts support this clone. The genes are TRBV7-9 and TRBJ2-5, with 11 bases aligning to TRBD2. CDR1 and CDR2 from the germline V gene are SEHNR and FQNEAQ (reference sequence). The CDR3 length is 15 residues. With 5 bases clipped from V and 5 bases from J, the junction kept 7 bases outside the gene matches. In nucleotides, the CDR3 is TGTGCCAGCAGCGGGGGGACTAGCGGTTGGGAGACCCAGTACTTC. As protein: CASSGGTSGWETQYF.

The chain is built from TRBV11-2 and TRBJ1-1; D gene uncertain. From germline, CDR1 is SGHAT and CDR2 FQNNGV. Trimming pared 2 bases from V and 3 bases from J, leaving 7 bases between. This CDR3 has 13 residues. The CDR3 sequence: CASSLTRDTEAFF. CDR3 DNA sequence: TGTGCCAGCAGCTTAACGAGGGACACTGAAGCTTTCTTT.

This CDR3 reads CASSQDRPGEAFF. The CDR3 DNA reads TGTGCCAGCAGTCAGGACAGGCCAGGTGAAGCTTTCTTT. The gene calls are TRBV6-2 or TRBV6-3 and TRBJ1-1; TRBD1 matches at 7 bases. Unmatched junction bases numbered 7, after V lost 5 bases and J lost 7 bases. The germline V gene encodes CDR1 MNHEY and CDR2 SVGEGT. The CDR3 has 13 residues.